The 20 T cell receptor beta chains listed next were all sequenced from one sample in a study of human T cells and chemical hapten exposure. Unfractionated whole blood was the source of the extracted total RNA. TCRdb reprocessed the 5' RACE reads via MiXCR and lists one record per CDR3 protein. The sample lists about 140,000 distinct CDR3 sequences, about 4.3% occurring once. All receptors derive from a female donor in good health.

This clonotype was detected many times. The chain uses TRBV7-2 and TRBJ2-4; maybe TRBD2 (6 bases). The CDR3 consists of 13 residues. Per the germline V gene, CDR1 is SGHTA and CDR2 is FQGNSA. V gave up 1 base and J gave up 7 bases, with 8 bases separating them. The CDR3 here is CASSLGRGNIQYF. As DNA, the CDR3 is TGTGCCAGCAGCTTAGGGCGGGGCAACATTCAGTACTTC.

There are many counts of this clonotype. V and J are TRBV14 and TRBJ2-2; TRBD1 agrees at 8 bases. Per the germline V gene, CDR1 is SGHDN and CDR2 is FVKESK. V was clipped by 4 bases and J by 2 bases; unmatched bases: 6. This CDR3 contains 16 residues. CDR3 amino acids: CASSRQGPTNTGELFF. CDR3 DNA: TGTGCCAGCAGCCGACAGGGGCCGACAAACACCGGGGAGCTGTTTTTT.

This clonotype has only a few counts. V and J are TRBV20-1 and TRBJ1-4; no clear D gene. V was trimmed by 2 bases and J by 5 bases, leaving 9 bases between them. CDR3 length: 13 amino acids. Germline CDR1 DFQATT, CDR2 SNEGSKA (reference sequence). The CDR3 protein is CSARSGVNEKLFF. The CDR3 DNA is TGCAGTGCTAGATCCGGGGTGAATGAAAAACTGTTTTTT.

CDR3 coding DNA: TGTGCCAGCACCGGACAGTTCACCCTCCACTTT. Amino acid sequence: CASTGQFTLHF. The chain joins TRBV7-9 to TRBJ1-6, with D possibly being TRBD1 (6 bases). The CDR3 runs 11 residues. The V end lost 7 bases, the J end lost 14 bases, and 12 bases lay between the germline ends. Germline V gene lookup returns CDR1 SEHNR and CDR2 FQNEAQ (reference sequence).

This clonotype was seen repeatedly, ten times or more. The chain employs TRBV2 and TRBJ2-1, with 10 bases matching TRBD2. V lost 6 bases to trimming and J lost 4 bases; unmatched junction nucleotides: 9. The CDR3 has 16 residues. Germline-derived CDR1 and CDR2 are SNHLY and FYNNEI. This CDR3 reads CASRVSLAGAYNEQFF. The CDR3 DNA follows: TGTGCCAGCAGGGTTTCTCTAGCGGGGGCTTACAATGAGCAGTTCTTC. Full variable domain (outside the CDR3, taken from reference TRBV2 and TRBJ2-1): EPEVTQTPSHQVTQMGQEVILRCVPISNHLYFYWYRQILGQKVEFLVSFYNNEISEKSEIFDDQFSVERPDGSNFTLKIRSTKLEDSAMYFCASRVSLAGAYNEQFFGPGTRLTVL.

This clonotype was detected ten times or more. V is TRBV12-3 or TRBV12-4 and J is TRBJ2-3; TRBD1 matches 9 bases. The CDR3 is made up of 17 amino acids. V shed 5 bases and J 4 bases; nucleotides not matched to a gene: 13. The DNA of the CDR3 is TGTGCCAGCAGTCCGACGACAGGGGGAGGTAGGGCAGATACGCAGTATTTT. Translation: CASSPTTGGGRADTQYF.

This clonotype was found many times. The chain uses TRBV14 and TRBJ2-7, with D unresolved. Germline lookup yields CDR1 SGHDN and CDR2 FVKESK. The CDR3 is made up of 12 amino acids. The V end lost 1 base, the J end lost 6 bases, and 7 bases lay between the germline ends. CDR3 nucleotides: TGTGCCAGCAGCCAAGTGGGCGCCGAGCAGTACTTC. The encoded protein is CASSQVGAEQYF.

As regards this clonotype: Compared with germline, one end of the junction differs, possibly owing to a read error. The chain combines TRBV7-7 with TRBJ2-2, with a tentative D call TRBD2 (6 bases). The CDR3 extends over 16 amino acids. Per the germline V gene, CDR1 is SSHAT and CDR2 is FNYEAQ (reference sequence). The CDR3 protein is CASSSAGTANTGELFF. The CDR3 DNA reads TGTGCTAGCAGCTCGGCCGGGACTGCGAACACCGGGGAGCTGTTTTTT.

Many counts were recorded for this clonotype. The V call is TRBV7-2, the J call TRBJ2-2; 9 bases fit TRBD1. Germline CDR1 and CDR2: SGHTA and FQGNSA. After removal of 9 bases from V and 7 bases from J, the junction contained 9 bases not matched to a gene. This CDR3 is 14 amino acids long. CDR3 protein: CASRRQGVGGELFF. The CDR3 coding sequence is TGTGCCAGTCGACGACAGGGGGTCGGCGGGGAGCTGTTTTTT.

At least ten counts were recorded for this clonotype. The chain uses TRBV12-3 or TRBV12-4 and TRBJ2-2; TRBD1 matches 8 bases. CDR3 length equals 14 residues. V was clipped by 7 bases and J by 7 bases; unmatched bases: 8. The CDR3 coding sequence is TGTGCCAGCACCGTCGGACAGGGACACGGGGAGCTGTTTTTT. Amino acids: CASTVGQGHGELFF.

This sequence joins TRBV30 and TRBJ2-1; 8 nucleotides match TRBD1. Looked up from germline, CDR1 is GTSNPN and CDR2 is SVGIG (reference sequence). CDR3 size: 15 residues. J gave up 6 bases and V 2 bases, and 9 bases lay outside the gene matches. The CDR3 loop reads CAWSMGPGGCNEQFF. CDR3 in DNA: TGTGCCTGGAGTATGGGGCCAGGGGGCTGCAATGAGCAGTTCTTC.

This clonotype was observed a handful of times. This rearrangement joins TRBV2 to TRBJ1-6, with D perhaps matching TRBD1 (6 bases). Trimming removed 8 bases from V and 5 bases from J, with 16 bases in between. Germline CDR1 reads SNHLY; CDR2 reads FYNNEI. CDR3 size: 15 residues. CDR3 amino acids: CASCTLRGHNSPLHF. CDR3 DNA: TGTGCCAGCTGTACCCTCAGGGGACATAATTCACCCCTCCACTTT.

This clonotype showed up many times. The rearrangement uses TRBV6-2 or TRBV6-3 and TRBJ2-2; D is tentatively TRBD1 or TRBD2 (5 bases each). CDR1 is MNHEY and CDR2 is SVGEGT in the germline V gene. The V end lost 6 bases, the J end lost 6 bases, and 8 bases lay between the germline ends. This CDR3 region has 12 residues. CDR3 coding DNA: TGTGCCAGCAGACGGGACCCCGGGGAGCTGTTTTTT. This codes for CASRRDPGELFF.

The rearrangement joins TRBV12-3 or TRBV12-4 to TRBJ1-5; weak D call: TRBD1 (5 bases). Trimming shortened V by 4 bases and J by 2 bases, and 12 bases separated the two germline ends. The CDR3 length is 15 residues. The CDR3 sequence: CASSYTWGGNQPQHF. CDR3 DNA sequence: TGTGCCAGCAGTTATACCTGGGGGGGCAATCAGCCCCAGCATTTT.

This clonotype has at least ten counts. This chain connects TRBV23-1 to TRBJ1-2; the D gene is possibly TRBD1 (5 bases). TRBV23-1 is an ORF; its function is uncertain. Trimming left V 1 base short and J 2 bases short, with 11 bases between. The CDR3 covers 15 residues. CDR3 bases: TGCGCCAGCAGTCAATTTCCGGGACCCAACTATGGCTACACCTTC. Amino acids: CASSQFPGPNYGYTF.

This clonotype was picked up many times. This chain joins TRBV20-1 and TRBJ2-7; TRBD2 matches 8 bases. V shed 4 bases, J shed 0 bases, and the junction held 5 bases outside the gene matches. Germline-derived CDR1 and CDR2 are DFQATT and SNEGSKA (reference sequence). This CDR3 has 14 amino acids. The CDR3 sequence is CSATLAGSSYEQYF. DNA for the CDR3: TGCAGTGCTACGCTAGCGGGCAGCTCCTACGAGCAGTACTTC.

The V call is TRBV20-1, the J call TRBJ2-7; a possible D gene is TRBD1 (6 bases). This CDR3 is 13 amino acids long. CDR1 and CDR2 from the germline V gene are DFQATT and SNEGSKA (reference sequence). Trimming took 4 bases from V and 2 from J, leaving 12 bases between them. Written as DNA, the CDR3 is TGCAGTGCTATCCGGGACATTACCTACGAGCAGTACTTC. Translation gives CSAIRDITYEQYF.

This clonotype has a count of ten or more. The J gene is TRBJ2-3, the V gene TRBV12-3 or TRBV12-4, with D unresolved. The CDR3 has 15 amino acids. Deletions cut 4 bases from V and 5 bases from J, with 16 bases between. The CDR3 DNA reads as TGTGCCAGCAGTTCTGCCTCCCACACCAGAGATACGCAGTATTTT. As protein: CASSSASHTRDTQYF.

This clonotype was seen many times. The gene calls are TRBV27 and TRBJ2-3; TRBD1 aligns across 7 bases. The CDR3 is made up of 12 amino acids. Trimming cost V 4 bases and J 8 bases; bases outside gene matches: 3. CDR1 MNHEY and CDR2 SMNVEV come from the germline V gene (reference sequence). The CDR3 nucleotides read TGTGCCAGCAGTTCTACAGGGGTTACGCAGTATTTT. It translates to CASSSTGVTQYF.

This clonotype showed up many times. The gene calls are TRBV6-1 and TRBJ2-5; D is undetermined. With 5 bases removed from V and 0 bases from J, the gap between germline ends came to 10 bases. The CDR3 extends over 14 amino acids. In germline, CDR1 is MNHNS, CDR2 SASEGT. CDR3: CASSQSWYQETQYF. In nucleotides, the CDR3 is TGTGCCAGCAGTCAATCTTGGTACCAAGAGACCCAGTACTTC.